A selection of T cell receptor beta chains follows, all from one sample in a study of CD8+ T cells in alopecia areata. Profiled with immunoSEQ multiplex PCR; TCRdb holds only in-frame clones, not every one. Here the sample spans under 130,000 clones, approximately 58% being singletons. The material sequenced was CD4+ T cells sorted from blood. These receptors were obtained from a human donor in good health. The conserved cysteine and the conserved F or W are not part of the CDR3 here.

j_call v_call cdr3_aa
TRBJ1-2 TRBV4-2 ASSQVQQGAGGYT
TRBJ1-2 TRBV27 ASRTDHWSYGYT
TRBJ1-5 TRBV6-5 ASSTAGGINQPQH
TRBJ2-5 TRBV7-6 ASSKDPGTGETQY
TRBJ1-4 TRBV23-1 ASSQWVRATNEKLF
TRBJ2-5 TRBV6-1 ASKEGNQETQY
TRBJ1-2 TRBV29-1 SVEDSYHYGYT
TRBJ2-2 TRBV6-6 ASSDARGSSGELF
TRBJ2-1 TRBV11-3 ASSLGWASGGARSYNEQF
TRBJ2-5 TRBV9 ASSKQPGLAGGRETQY
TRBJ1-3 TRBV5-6 ASSLPGSGNTIY
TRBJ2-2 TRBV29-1 SVEPLTTGELF
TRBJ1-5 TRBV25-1 ASSEMGDRSNQPQH
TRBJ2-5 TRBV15 ATSRDSWGSGGDQETQY
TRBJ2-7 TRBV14 ASSHSTGVEQY
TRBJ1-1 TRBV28 ASTGGTEAF
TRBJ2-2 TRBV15 ATSREGSGTGELF
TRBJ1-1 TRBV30 AWDRAYTEAF
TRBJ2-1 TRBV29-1 SVEGGLAVNEQF
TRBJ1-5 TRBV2 AISRPGQSNQPQH
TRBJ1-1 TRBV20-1 SARGGLEAF
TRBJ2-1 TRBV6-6 ASSYRASGGQNEQF
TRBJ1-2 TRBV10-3 AIRPGQGWGYT